These 24 T cell receptor beta chains were sequenced from one sample in a study of regulatory T cells in long-lasting Graves disease. Libraries of TCR beta came from iRepertoire HTBI primers plus Arm-PCR of CDR3 regions. TCRdb called the multiplex PCR reads again in MiXCR, with one record for every CDR3 protein. Here the sample spans more than 400,000 distinct CDR3 sequences, 16% being singletons. Regarding time point: newly diagnosed GD, antithyroid drugs for less than 3 months. Researchers made the TCR library from RNA that was extracted from PBMCs. The same specimen was also included in a second study, on T cells in Graves' hyperthyroidism and ophthalmopathy.

The source material was peripheral blood mononuclear cells (PBMCs), sampled at new diagnosis, from a patient treated with antithyroid drugs. The receptors come from a man in his forties with Graves disease.

The chain employs TRBV12-3 or TRBV12-4 and TRBJ1-6; D gene unclear. Deletions cut 6 bases from V and 7 bases from J, with 7 bases between. This CDR3 has 12 amino acids. This CDR3 reads CASRNSNSPLHF. CDR3 bases: TGTGCCAGCAGGAACTCAAATTCACCCCTCCACTTT.

The sample holds a few counts of this clonotype. The chain employs TRBV20-1 and TRBJ1-5; 7 bases agree with TRBD1. Germline loops: CDR1 DFQATT, CDR2 SNEGSKA (reference sequence). Trimming at V came to 6 bases and at J to 0 bases, leaving 5 bases not matched to a gene. This CDR3 region has 14 residues. The CDR3 reads CSARTGDSNQPQHF. In nucleotides, the CDR3 is TGCAGTGCAAGAACAGGGGATAGCAATCAGCCCCAGCATTTT.

Of note for this clonotype: With a much larger clone just one base away, this may be a read error. Lacking the conserved final phenylalanine or tryptophan, this CDR3 likely reflects a read error. V usage is TRBV12-3 or TRBV12-4 and J usage is TRBJ1-5, with D uncertain. The CDR3 loop spans 13 amino acids. The ends were cut back, 5 bases at V and 3 bases at J, with 8 bases in the middle. The CDR3 spells CASSTNYNQPQHS. CDR3 nucleotides: TGTGCCAGCAGTACAAACTACAATCAGCCCCAGCATTCT.

Only a few counts were recorded for this clonotype. This chain connects TRBV6-1 to TRBJ1-1; D possibly corresponds to TRBD1 (5 bases). Trimming pared 4 bases from V and 0 bases from J, leaving 9 bases between. CDR3 length: 14 amino acids. Germline values: CDR1 MNHNS, CDR2 SASEGT. In nucleotides, the CDR3 is TGTGCCAGCAGTGGACAGAACTTGAACACTGAAGCTTTCTTT. It encodes CASSGQNLNTEAFF.

There are a few counts of this clonotype. This chain joins TRBV10-3 and TRBJ1-5; D unresolved. Per the germline V gene, CDR1 is ENHRY and CDR2 is SYGVKD. The CDR3 loop spans 14 amino acids. Deletions cut 10 bases from V and 0 bases from J, with 13 bases between. CDR3 DNA: TGTGCCAGCGCCTCCTCGAGTAGCAATCAGCCCCAGCATTTT. It encodes CASASSSSNQPQHF.

There are many counts of this clonotype. This chain links TRBV3-1 with TRBJ2-7; 8 nucleotides agree with TRBD2. The V gene end was trimmed by 1 base and the J gene end by 6 bases; junction bases not matched to a gene: 8. This CDR3 has 15 amino acids. CDR1 and CDR2 from the germline V gene are LGHDT and YNNKEL (reference sequence). CDR3 bases: TGTGCCAGCAGCCAAGGTCCCAGCGGGAGCTTCGAGCAGTACTTC. It translates to CASSQGPSGSFEQYF.

The chain has TRBV12-3 or TRBV12-4 and TRBJ2-2; D gene uncertain. This CDR3 is built from 15 residues. Trimming pared 6 bases from V and 4 bases from J, leaving 15 bases between. CDR3 loop: CASSYPRGTTGELFF. In DNA form, the CDR3 reads TGTGCCAGCAGCTATCCTCGTGGTACCACCGGGGAGCTGTTTTTT.

V gene TRBV5-1 combines with J gene TRBJ2-1; no definite D call. The ends were cut back, 0 bases at V and 5 bases at J, with 15 bases in the middle. Germline CDR1 is SGHRS and CDR2 is YFSETQ. There are 16 residues in the CDR3. The CDR3 protein is CASSLVPGGVNNEQFF. CDR3 nucleotide sequence: TGCGCCAGCAGCTTGGTGCCCGGCGGTGTTAACAATGAGCAGTTCTTC.

This clonotype showed up many times. V and J are TRBV20-1 and TRBJ1-1; no clear D. This CDR3 has 14 amino acids. V was shortened by 0 bases and J by 4 bases, with 12 bases between the two germline ends. Germline CDR1 and CDR2: DFQATT and SNEGSKA (reference sequence). The CDR3 loop is CSARDSQKGTEAFF. CDR3 DNA: TGCAGTGCTAGAGATTCGCAAAAGGGCACTGAAGCTTTCTTT.

CDR3: CATSESRVLVADTQYF. The CDR3 DNA reads as TGTGCCACCAGTGAATCCAGGGTTCTAGTCGCAGATACGCAGTATTTT. V usage is TRBV24-1 and J usage is TRBJ2-3; possibly TRBD1 for D (5 bases). With 4 bases removed from V and 4 bases from J, the gap between germline ends came to 17 bases. The germline V gene has CDR1 KGHDR and CDR2 SFDVKD. This CDR3 is built from 16 residues.

This clonotype appeared many times. V usage is TRBV6-2 or TRBV6-3 and J usage is TRBJ2-6, with unresolved D. CDR1 and CDR2 from the germline V gene are MNHEY and SVGEGT. Trimming took 5 bases from V and 2 from J, leaving 7 bases between them. The CDR3 covers 14 residues. DNA of the CDR3: TGTGCCAGCAGTAAGGCCGCTGGGGCCAACGTCCTGACTTTC. It translates to CASSKAAGANVLTF.

The sample holds many counts of this clonotype. The chain employs TRBV6-2 or TRBV6-3 and TRBJ2-1, with 8 bases fitting TRBD2. Germline V gene sequence: CDR1 MNHEY, CDR2 SVGEGT. V was pared by 7 bases and J by 4 bases, with 6 bases of the junction left unmatched. This CDR3 is 14 amino acids long. CDR3 bases: TGTGCCAGCAAGGGTAGCGGGATTTACAATGAGCAGTTCTTC. This encodes CASKGSGIYNEQFF.

This clonotype was recorded a few times. Possible read error: a much larger clone is one base away. The genes are TRBV12-3 or TRBV12-4 and TRBJ2-3, with TRBD1 as a possible D gene (5 bases). V lost 4 bases and J 0 bases, leaving 8 bases between the germline ends. The CDR3 is 14 residues long. The CDR3 spells CASSWTTSTDTQYF. The CDR3 bases are TGTGCCAGCAGTTGGACAACTAGCACAGATACGCAGTATTTT.

In the case of this clonotype: This may be a read error: a much more frequent sequence differs by one nucleotide. This sequence joins TRBV29-1 and TRBJ2-7; TRBD1 might be the D (6 bases). V dropped 1 base and J dropped 5 bases, with 21 bases sitting between them. Looked up from germline, CDR1 is SQVTM and CDR2 is ANQGSEA. The length of the CDR3 is 16 residues. The chain's CDR3 is CSVEGAPGTQDHEQYF. CDR3 bases: TGCAGCGTTGAAGGGGCCCCCGGGACACAAGACCACGAGCAGTACTTC.

The chain employs TRBV10-3 and TRBJ2-7; 8 nucleotides agree with TRBD1. V trimming: 11 bases; J trimming: 2 bases; junction bases outside the gene matches: 14. The CDR3 totals 15 residues. CDR1 ENHRY and CDR2 SYGVKD come from the germline V gene. The CDR3 sequence: CAARLQGGRPYEQYF. CDR3 bases: TGTGCCGCCCGACTACAGGGGGGTCGACCCTACGAGCAGTACTTC.

This clonotype was counted ten times or more. V is TRBV5-1 and J is TRBJ2-1, with 12 bases lining up with TRBD2. This CDR3 is 15 amino acids long. The V gene's germline CDR1 is SGHRS and CDR2 YFSETQ. V was pared by 0 bases and J by 9 bases, with 4 bases of the junction left unmatched. The CDR3 sequence is CASSLGLAGEAEQFF. The DNA for the CDR3 is TGCGCCAGCAGCTTGGGACTAGCGGGAGAAGCTGAGCAGTTCTTC.

This clonotype was recorded at least ten times. CDR3 in DNA: TGTGCCACCAGCAGAGTAGGGGGATCCTACGAGCAGTACTTC. It yields the protein CATSRVGGSYEQYF. This chain links TRBV15 with TRBJ2-7; possible D gene TRBD1, 6 bases. The CDR3 consists of 14 residues. Trimming pared 1 base from V and 1 base from J, leaving 8 bases between. Looked up from germline, CDR1 is LNHNV and CDR2 is YYDKDF (reference sequence).

This clonotype was seen many times. V gene TRBV18 combines with J gene TRBJ2-7; no clear D gene. CDR1 KGHSH and CDR2 LQKENI come from the germline V gene. There are 13 residues in the CDR3. The V end lost 3 bases, the J end lost 5 bases, and 11 bases lay between the germline ends. CDR3 loop: CASSPHTEDEQYF. CDR3 DNA: TGTGCCAGCTCACCCCATACAGAGGACGAGCAGTACTTC.

This clonotype was found a few times. A single base separates this from a much larger clone, so it may be a read error. The genes are TRBV11-2 and TRBJ2-1, with 10 bases aligning to TRBD1. The J call may be wrong; the DNA end is better matched by TRBJ2-5. Germline lookup yields CDR1 SGHAT and CDR2 FQNNGV. The CDR3 covers 15 residues. For the CDR3, the DNA is TGTGCCAGCAGCATGGACAGGGGGAATCTGAAGACCCAGTACTTC. Translation gives CASSMDRGNLKTQYF.

This clonotype was detected many times. This chain joins TRBV28 and TRBJ2-5; 10 bases fit TRBD2. The CDR3 contains 15 residues. The germline V gene has CDR1 MDHEN and CDR2 SYDVKM. V trimming: 4 bases; J trimming: 1 base; junction bases outside the gene matches: 3. The CDR3 DNA reads TGTGCCAGCAGTTATCTAGCGGGAGCCCAAGAGACCCAGTACTTC. Amino acids: CASSYLAGAQETQYF.

The CDR3 bases are TGTGCCAGCATCCGTACAGAAAATGAGCAGTTCTTC. It specifies CASIRTENEQFF. This rearrangement joins TRBV2 to TRBJ2-1; D ambiguous. CDR3 length equals 12 residues. From germline, CDR1 is SNHLY and CDR2 FYNNEI. Between the trimmed V and J ends, which lost 7 bases and 7 bases, there was a span of 11 bases.

The CDR3: CASSLIAGAGELFF. The CDR3 nucleotides are TGTGCCAGCAGCCTCATAGCGGGAGCCGGGGAGCTGTTTTTT. The chain is built from TRBV7-9 and TRBJ2-2, with 9 positions matching TRBD2. Germline CDR1 and CDR2: SEHNR and FQNEAQ (reference sequence). This CDR3 has 14 residues. The V segment lost 5 bases and the J segment 6 bases; nucleotides outside the gene matches: 4.

This clonotype was counted ten times or more. This chain joins TRBV18 and TRBJ2-1; 9 bases line up with TRBD2. Losses at the gene ends were 3 bases for V and 8 bases for J; bases not matched to a gene: 8. From germline, CDR1 is KGHSH and CDR2 LQKENI. The CDR3 is 15 residues long. The CDR3 sequence: CASSPQGLAIDEQFF. The CDR3 coding sequence is TGTGCCAGCTCACCGCAGGGACTAGCAATCGATGAGCAGTTCTTC.

V and J are TRBV6-1 and TRBJ2-3; 12 bases are shared with TRBD1. CDR1 and CDR2 from the germline V gene are MNHNS and SASEGT. There are 16 residues in the CDR3. Unmatched junction bases numbered 16, after V lost 7 bases and J lost 11 bases. The CDR3 nucleotides read TGTGCCAGCAATCCGACCGCCGGGACAGGGGGCGAGGAGCAGTATTTT. As protein: CASNPTAGTGGEEQYF.